The subject of this entry is one TCR beta chain. This record comes from a study of blood T cell repertoires in COVID-19. This CDR3 has 15 amino acids. Germline V gene sequence: CDR1 SGHTA, CDR2 FQGNSA. Trimming took 4 bases from V and 6 from J, leaving 16 bases between them. The data were produced by immunoSEQ multiplex PCR, yet TCRdb's version contains in-frame clones alone and is incomplete. The table shows 55,000 to 85,000 clones, with just over 90% occurring only once. This chain joins TRBV7-2 and TRBJ2-1, with D tentatively TRBD1 (6 bases). The sequenced sample consisted of peripheral blood. This TCR was sampled from a woman between 18 and 29 years old with acute or convalescent COVID-19. As DNA, the CDR3 is TGTGCCAGCAGCTCCCGCAAACAGGGCCTCAATGAGCAGTTCTTC. It encodes CASSSRKQGLNEQFF.